This TCR beta chain was retrieved from a study of T cell responses to AZD1222 COVID-19 vaccine. Study summary: Pooled together were second doses at about 4 or about 12 weeks.

Some clones are missing from TCRdb's copy, which holds only in-frame ones; the method was immunoSEQ multiplex PCR. The table shows around 120,000 clones, with about 89% occurring only once. CDR1 is MNHEY, CDR2 SVGAGI, per germline. Trimming removed 5 bases at V and 1 base at J, with 12 bases between. This CDR3 contains 14 residues. This clone has just one count. This clonotype originated in an adult in good health. This chain uses TRBV6-5 with TRBJ2-7; D possibly corresponds to TRBD2 (7 bases). Source: peripheral blood, taken on day 0 of AZD1222 vaccination. CDR3 region: CASSRGATSYEQYF. CDR3 nucleotides: TGTGCCAGCAGTCGGGGGGCAACTTCCTACGAGCAGTACTTC.